This entry features one T cell receptor (beta chain) sequence. V was pared by 0 bases and J by 0 bases, with 10 bases between. Per germline, CDR1 SGHRS and CDR2 YFSETQ. The CDR3 has 17 residues. Here immunoSEQ multiplex PCR was the method, and the copy in TCRdb shows in-frame clones only, minus some. The table records approximately 220,000 clones, approximately 81% of them present only once. This sample was taken from a study of blood T cell repertoires in COVID-19. Sequenced material: peripheral blood. This sequence joins TRBV5-1 and TRBJ2-6; D is uncertain. This TCR was sampled from an elderly woman with acute or convalescent COVID-19. DNA for the CDR3: TGCGCCAGCAGCTTGGCGTCTGTTAACTCTGGGGCCAACGTCCTGACTTTC. Protein product: CASSLASVNSGANVLTF.